This is a list of T cell receptor beta chains from one sample in a study of cytomegalovirus exposure and HLA in healthy donors. The assay was immunoSEQ multiplex PCR, and TCRdb's table has in-frame clones only and misses some. Its table records around 150,000 clones. Sequencing input: PBMCs. These receptor sequences come from a middle-aged man in good health and CMV-seronegative. Each CDR3 is given with its conserved first and last residue. The order of the fields is V gene, J gene, D gene, CDR3 DNA, CDR3 protein. D genes are given only for firm matches.

V: TRBV5-4
J: TRBJ2-7
D: TRBD2
DNA: TGTGCCAGCAGCTTAGTCCTAGGGAGGGCGGAACACGAGCAGTACTTC
CDR3: CASSLVLGRAEHEQYF

V: TRBV14
J: TRBJ2-1
D: TRBD1
DNA: TGTGCCAGCAGCCGACTTCCTGGACAGGGTGATTACAATGAGCAGTTCTTC
CDR3: CASSRLPGQGDYNEQFF

V: TRBV7-8
J: TRBJ1-1
D: TRBD1
DNA: TGTGCCAGCAGCCCCCGACAGGGGGGCTCTAACACTGAAGCTTTCTTT
CDR3: CASSPRQGGSNTEAFF

V: TRBV6-5
J: TRBJ2-3
D: -
DNA: TGTGCCAGCAGGAGTCCCACAGATACGCAGTATTTT
CDR3: CASRSPTDTQYF

V: TRBV5-1
J: TRBJ1-6
D: -
DNA: TGCGCCAGCAGCCTCCGGGACGGGAGGGATTCACCCCTCCACTTT
CDR3: CASSLRDGRDSPLHF

V: TRBV29-1
J: TRBJ1-2
D: -
DNA: TGCAGCGTTGGGACAGTCGGGGCTAACTATGGCTACACCTTC
CDR3: CSVGTVGANYGYTF

V: TRBV6-1
J: TRBJ2-3
D: -
DNA: TGTGCCAGCAGTGAAGAGTTGCGGGGAGGGGGGGCAGATACGCAGTATTTT
CDR3: CASSEELRGGGADTQYF

V: TRBV29-1
J: TRBJ1-2
D: TRBD1
DNA: TGCAGCGTTAACAGGGGAATGGTCTATGGCTACACCTTC
CDR3: CSVNRGMVYGYTF

V: TRBV7-9
J: TRBJ2-7
D: -
DNA: TGTGCCAGCAGCTTAACAGGGTACACTTCTTACGAGCAGTACTTC
CDR3: CASSLTGYTSYEQYF

V: TRBV5-1
J: TRBJ2-1
D: TRBD2
DNA: TGCGCCAGCAGCCCGGGAGGGAAGCAGTTCTTC
CDR3: CASSPGGKQFF

V: TRBV9
J: TRBJ1-3
D: -
DNA: TGTGCCAGCAGCGTAGGAGACTCTGGAAACACCATATATTTT
CDR3: CASSVGDSGNTIYF

V: TRBV5-5
J: TRBJ2-1
D: TRBD1
DNA: TGTGCCAGCAGCTTGGAGGGGGCCTCCTACAATGAGCAGTTCTTC
CDR3: CASSLEGASYNEQFF

V: TRBV7-8
J: TRBJ2-7
D: TRBD2
DNA: TGTGCCAGCAGCTTGGCGGGGGAGAACTACGAGCAGTACTTC
CDR3: CASSLAGENYEQYF

V: TRBV7-9
J: TRBJ1-4
D: TRBD1
DNA: TGTGCCAGCAGCTTTGGGACAGGGGTGAATGAAAAACTGTTTTTT
CDR3: CASSFGTGVNEKLFF

V: TRBV15
J: TRBJ2-1
D: TRBD2
DNA: TGTGCCACCAGCCCTAGAGTGGGTAGCGGGGGGGCGAGCTCCTACAATGAGCAGTTCTTC
CDR3: CATSPRVGSGGASSYNEQFF

V: TRBV5-1
J: TRBJ1-4
D: -
DNA: TGCGCCAGCAGCTTGGAGCGGGCAACTAATGAAAAACTGTTTTTT
CDR3: CASSLERATNEKLFF

V: TRBV5-4
J: TRBJ2-5
D: TRBD2
DNA: TGTGCCAGCAGCTTCCCAGGGGCGGGGGGCCATATGGAGACCCAGTACTTC
CDR3: CASSFPGAGGHMETQYF